The entry below describes one T cell receptor beta chain. The data derive from a study of OX40 agonist ivuxolimab in advanced cancers. Study-wide background: Enrolled patients in dose escalation had cancers that were hepatocellular carcinoma, melanoma, renal cell or head and neck cancer.

Clones were read by immunoSEQ multiplex PCR, and TCRdb kept only the in-frame ones, dropping some. Here the sample spans 100,000 to 150,000 clones, around 93% being singletons. Collection of blood occurred at baseline, at cycle 4 day 1, and at cycle 7 day 1. Germline-derived CDR1 and CDR2 are GTSNPN and SVGIG (reference sequence). This CDR3 is 12 amino acids long. V lost 4 bases and J lost 4, with 10 bases in between. V usage is TRBV30 and J usage is TRBJ1-1, with D unresolved. The sequence was obtained from an adult with an advanced solid tumor such as melanoma, head and neck, liver or kidney cancer. The source was CD4+ or CD8+ T cells sorted from blood, collected in a trial of the OX40 agonist ivuxolimab. Here the CDR3 reads CAWTVGITEAFF. The CDR3 nucleotides are TGTGCCTGGACCGTAGGGATCACTGAAGCTTTCTTT.